This entry lists 13 T cell receptor beta chains sequenced from one sample in a study of glioma-infiltrating T cells (dated by TCRdb to the mid-2010s). These reads were obtained on an Illumina MiSeq. The iRepertoire nested amplicon-rescue multiplex PCR (arm-PCR) platform was used to amplify TCR alpha and beta CDR3 regions from RNA. TCRdb redid the processing of the public reads, applying fastp at Q25 and MiXCR, and retained in-frame beta chains. Records with the same CDR3 protein are collapsed into one entry carrying the most frequent genes and DNA. The sample records 170,000 or so distinct CDR3 sequences, more than 35% of which are singletons. The ten largest account for roughly 5.5% of the sample. The sequencing sample was made of glioma tissue, nonneoplastic brain tissue, or PBMCs (not recorded which). Receptors originate from a human donor with low-grade glioma or glioblastoma, undergoing nonglioma brain surgery, or in good health (not recorded which).

This clonotype was observed many times. The CDR3 sequence: CATSGDRGREQYF. In DNA form, the CDR3 reads TGTGCCACCAGCGGGGACAGGGGGCGCGAGCAGTACTTC. The chain recombines TRBV15 with TRBJ2-7, with 12 bases fitting TRBD1. V dropped 5 bases and J dropped 6; count of bases not matched to a gene: 2. There are 13 residues in the CDR3. Germline V gives CDR1 LNHNV, CDR2 YYDKDF (reference sequence).

The V and J genes are TRBV10-3 and TRBJ2-3, with 8 bases lining up with TRBD2. Trimming removed 10 bases from V and 0 bases from J; junction bases left unmatched: 6. In germline, CDR1 is ENHRY, CDR2 SYGVKD. The length of the CDR3 is 14 residues. In DNA, the CDR3 is TGTGCCAGCGGAGTAGCGGGAAGCACAGATACGCAGTATTTT. It specifies CASGVAGSTDTQYF.

This chain joins TRBV30 and TRBJ1-5, with 7 bases fitting TRBD1. The germline V gene has CDR1 GTSNPN and CDR2 SVGIG (reference sequence). J gave up 10 bases and V 3 bases, and 18 bases lay outside the gene matches. The CDR3 extends over 16 amino acids. The CDR3 is CAWSQKGQRSSHPQHF. DNA of the CDR3: TGTGCCTGGAGCCAGAAGGGACAGCGGTCGAGCCACCCCCAGCATTTT.

Turning to this clonotype: A much bigger clone sits one base away, suggesting this may be a read error. The CDR3 coding sequence is TGTGCCAGCAGGGTTAGCGGGAGGACAGATACGCAGTATTTT. It is translated as CASRVSGRTDTQYF. The V and J genes are TRBV7-9 and TRBJ2-3; 10 positions agree with TRBD2. After removal of 6 bases from V and 3 bases from J, the junction contained 3 bases not matched to a gene. The CDR3 is made up of 14 amino acids. Germline lookup yields CDR1 SEHNR and CDR2 FQNEAQ (reference sequence). The complete variable domain, with remaining parts taken from reference TRBV7-9 and TRBJ2-3, reads DTGVSQNPRHKITKRGQNVTFRCDPISEHNRLYWYRQTLGQGPEFLTYFQNEAQLEKSRLLSDRFSAERPKGSFSTLEIQRTEQGDSAMYLCASRVSGRTDTQYFGPGTRLTVL.

A word on this clonotype: A read error may be the cause here, since a much bigger clone is one base away. V and J are TRBV28 and TRBJ2-5; D is undetermined. Trimming took off 5 bases at V and 5 bases at J, with 12 bases between the two ends. This CDR3 contains 13 residues. Germline CDR1 and CDR2: MDHEN and SYDVKM. CDR3 sequence reads: CASSNLIGETQYF. The CDR3, as DNA: TGTGCCAGCAGTAACTTAATCGGGGAGACCCAGTACTTC.

This clonotype was observed a few times. A much larger clonotype is one base distant, so this may be a read error. Here the CDR3 omits its conserved ending phenylalanine or tryptophan, so a read error is the likely source. The gene calls are TRBV20-1 and TRBJ2-1; D remains ambiguous. V lost 7 bases, J lost 2 bases, and 6 bases lay in between. Germline lookup yields CDR1 DFQATT and CDR2 SNEGSKA (reference sequence). CDR3 length equals 11 residues. The CDR3 coding sequence is TGCAGTGTCAATCCCTACAATGAGCAGTTCTTA. Its translation is CSVNPYNEQFL.

With regard to this clonotype: A read error may be the cause here, since a much bigger clone is one base away. This chain links TRBV18 with TRBJ1-1, with D unclear. The CDR3 loop spans 16 amino acids. The V gene's germline CDR1 is KGHSH and CDR2 LQKENI. The chain's CDR3 is CASSPLAGRMNAEAFF. For the CDR3, the DNA is TGTGCCAGCTCACCACTCGCAGGCCGGATGAACGCTGAAGCTTTCTTT.

The chain joins TRBV5-4 to TRBJ1-4; 7 nucleotides line up with TRBD1. CDR1 and CDR2 (germline): SGHNT, YYREEE (reference sequence). V shed 0 bases and J 6 bases; nucleotides not matched to a gene: 5. This CDR3 contains 15 residues. CDR3 sequence: CASSLEQGMDEKLFF. The CDR3 region has the DNA TGTGCCAGCAGCTTGGAACAGGGGATGGATGAAAAACTGTTTTTT.

J is TRBJ1-6 and V is TRBV4-1, with a weak D call TRBD1 (5 bases). V was trimmed by 7 bases and J by 5 bases, leaving 15 bases between them. Germline lookup yields CDR1 MGHRA and CDR2 YSYEKL. This CDR3 is built from 15 residues. The CDR3 coding sequence is TGCGCCAGCACCGCCCCGGACATGGATAATTCACCCCTCCACTTT. Translating gives CASTAPDMDNSPLHF.

Notes on this clonotype: A read error may be the cause here, since a much bigger clone is one base away. The J gene is TRBJ1-1, the V gene TRBV2, with D unclear. Germline V CDR1 and CDR2: SNHLY, FYNNEI. The length of the CDR3 is 13 residues. The CDR3 here is CASSEEGRGEALF. CDR3 DNA sequence: TGTGCCAGCAGTGAAGAGGGCCGCGGTGAAGCTTTATTT.

Concerning this clonotype: Given a much more abundant clone one base away, this may be a read error. The V call is TRBV7-8, the J call TRBJ1-1; 9 bases are shared with TRBD1. The germline gives CDR1 SGHVS, CDR2 FQNEAQ. V shed 9 bases, J shed 5 bases, and the junction held 7 bases outside the gene matches. CDR3 size: 13 residues. Here the CDR3 reads CARTGQGRTEAFF. The CDR3 DNA is TGTGCCAGAACCGGACAGGGGAGGACTGAAGCTTTCTTT. The whole variable domain, filled in from reference TRBV7-8 and TRBJ1-1, reads GAGVSQSPRYKVAKRGQDVALRCDPISGHVSLFWYQQALGQGPEFLTYFQNEAQLDKSGLPSDRFFAERPEGSVSTLKIQRTQQEDSAVYLCARTGQGRTEAFFGQGTRLTVV.

The chain is built from TRBV7-2 and TRBJ2-2, with a weak D call TRBD1 (6 bases). Between the trimmed V and J ends, which lost 3 bases and 6 bases, there was a span of 8 bases. From germline, CDR1 is SGHTA and CDR2 FQGNSA. The CDR3 is 13 amino acids. CDR3 sequence reads: CASSLNRAGELFF. Here the CDR3 DNA reads TGTGCCAGCAGCTTGAACAGGGCCGGGGAGCTGTTTTTT.

This CDR3 is CASSEGLAGVSETQYF. The CDR3 DNA sequence: TGCGCCAGCAGCGAAGGACTAGCGGGAGTGTCGGAGACCCAGTACTTC. The chain carries TRBV10-2 and TRBJ2-3; the match to TRBD2 covers 13 bases. Matching the DNA end better, TRBJ2-5 makes the J call doubtful. Looked up from germline, CDR1 is WSHSY and CDR2 is SAAADI. This CDR3 has 16 residues.